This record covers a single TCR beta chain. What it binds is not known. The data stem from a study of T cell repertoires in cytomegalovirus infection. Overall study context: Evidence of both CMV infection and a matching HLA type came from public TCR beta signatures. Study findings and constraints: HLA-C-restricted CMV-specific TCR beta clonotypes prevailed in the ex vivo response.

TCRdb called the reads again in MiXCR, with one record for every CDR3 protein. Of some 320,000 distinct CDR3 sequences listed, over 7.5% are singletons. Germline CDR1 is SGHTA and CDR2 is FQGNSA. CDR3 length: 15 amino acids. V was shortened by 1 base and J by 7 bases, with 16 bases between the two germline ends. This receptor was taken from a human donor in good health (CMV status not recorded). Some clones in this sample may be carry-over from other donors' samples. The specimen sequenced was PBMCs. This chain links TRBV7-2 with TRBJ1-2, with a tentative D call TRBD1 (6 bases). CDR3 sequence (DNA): TGTGCCAGCAGCTTAGGAGGGGGTCGGGGGGGTGGCTACACCTTC. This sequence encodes CASSLGGGRGGGYTF. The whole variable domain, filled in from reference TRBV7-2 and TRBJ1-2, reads GAGVSQSPSNKVTEKGKDVELRCDPISGHTALYWYRQSLGQGLEFLIYFQGNSAPDKSGLPSDRFSAERTGGSVSTLTIQRTQQEDSAVYLCASSLGGGRGGGYTFGSGTRLTVV.